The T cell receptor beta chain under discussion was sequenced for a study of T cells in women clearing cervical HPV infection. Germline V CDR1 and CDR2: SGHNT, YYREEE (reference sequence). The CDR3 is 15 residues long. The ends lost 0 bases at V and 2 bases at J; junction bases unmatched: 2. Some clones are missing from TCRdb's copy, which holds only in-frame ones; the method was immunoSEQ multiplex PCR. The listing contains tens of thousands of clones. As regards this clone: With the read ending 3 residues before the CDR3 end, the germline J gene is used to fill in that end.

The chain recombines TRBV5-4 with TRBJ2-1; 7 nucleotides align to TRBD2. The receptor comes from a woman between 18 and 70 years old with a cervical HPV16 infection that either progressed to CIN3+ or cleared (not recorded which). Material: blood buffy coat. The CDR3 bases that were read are TGTGCCAGCAGCTTGGATGCGGGGGCCTACAATGAG. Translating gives CASSLDAGAYNE. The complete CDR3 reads CASSLDAGAYNEQFF.